The sequence of this T cell receptor beta chain was determined in a study of identifying expanded T cells in peripheral blood. TCRdb keeps only in-frame clones here, not all; method: immunoSEQ multiplex PCR. The table includes 70,000 to 95,000 clones, over 85% detected once. The length of the CDR3 is 12 residues. In germline, CDR1 is SGHTA, CDR2 FQGNSA. V shed 1 base and J 8 bases; nucleotides not matched to a gene: 1. The chain couples TRBV7-2 to TRBJ1-1, with 7 nucleotides matching TRBD1. Sample: blood. The TCR comes from a person aged 18 to 70 in good health. The CDR3 DNA reads as TGTGCCAGCAGCTTAGTCAGGGGGGAAGCTTTCTTT. Protein product: CASSLVRGEAFF.